This T cell receptor beta chain was retrieved from a study of blood T cell repertoires in COVID-19. Study-wide background: T cells, B-cell-depleted T cells, or PBMCs supplied cDNA or gDNA.

Using immunoSEQ multiplex PCR, the repertoire was profiled, and TCRdb retains in-frame clones only, with some absent. The sample consists of some 380,000 clones, roughly four fifths of them appearing once. This CDR3 is built from 18 residues. Germline trimming cut 1 base from V and 3 bases from J; bases unmatched to any gene: 7. Per the germline V gene, CDR1 is LNHNV and CDR2 is YYDKDF (reference sequence). The sequence was collected from a human donor with acute or convalescent COVID-19. The donor label of this sample is uncertain. J is TRBJ1-3 and V is TRBV15; 12 nucleotides line up with TRBD1. Sequencing used peripheral blood. The CDR3 is CATSRGGTGGIGGNTIYF. CDR3 sequence (DNA): TGTGCCACCAGCAGAGGGGGGACAGGGGGCATTGGTGGAAACACCATATATTTT.